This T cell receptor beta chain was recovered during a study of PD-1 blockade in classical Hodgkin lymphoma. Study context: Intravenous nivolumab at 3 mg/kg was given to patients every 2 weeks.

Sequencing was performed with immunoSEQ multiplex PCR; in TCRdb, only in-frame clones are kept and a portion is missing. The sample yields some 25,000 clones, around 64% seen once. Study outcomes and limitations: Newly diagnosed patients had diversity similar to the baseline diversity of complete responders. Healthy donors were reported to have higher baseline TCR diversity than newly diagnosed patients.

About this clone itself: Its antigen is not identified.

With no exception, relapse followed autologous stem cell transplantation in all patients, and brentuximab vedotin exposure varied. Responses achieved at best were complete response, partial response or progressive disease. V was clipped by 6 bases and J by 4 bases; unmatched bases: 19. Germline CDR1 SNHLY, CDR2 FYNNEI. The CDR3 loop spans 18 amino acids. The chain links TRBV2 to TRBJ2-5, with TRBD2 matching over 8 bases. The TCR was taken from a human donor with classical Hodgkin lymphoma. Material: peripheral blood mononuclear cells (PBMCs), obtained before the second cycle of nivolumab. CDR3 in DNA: TGTGCCAGCAGCGACGGACGGGGGGCTAGCGGGTCGGGAGAGACCCAGTACTTC. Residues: CASSDGRGASGSGETQYF.